The 15 T cell receptor beta chains listed next were all sequenced from one sample in a study of Graves' ophthalmopathy and Graves' hyperthyroidism. For repertoire sequencing, the TCR beta CDR3 regions were amplified from RNA transcripts. Following a first-round RT-PCR that used HTBI primers, a second-round multiplex PCR was carried out. TCRdb re-analysed the multiplex PCR reads in MiXCR, keeping a single row per CDR3 protein. The sample carries around 340,000 distinct CDR3 sequences, roughly 16% recorded once. Sequences were obtained from peripheral blood. These receptors all stem from an adult man with Graves' ophthalmopathy.

This clonotype was counted ten times or more. One end of the junction is discordant with germline, which a read error may explain. The chain uses TRBV6-5 and TRBJ2-5; D is tentatively TRBD1 or TRBD2 (5 bases each). The V gene's germline CDR1 is MNHEY and CDR2 SVGAGI. The length of the CDR3 is 13 residues. The CDR3 nucleotides read TGTGCCAGCAGTAACTCCGGGGCAAAGACCCAGTACTTC. It yields the protein CASSNSGAKTQYF.

This clonotype showed up many times. This sequence joins TRBV11-2 and TRBJ2-7; TRBD1 aligns across 10 bases. The CDR3 sequence is 14 residues long. CDR1 and CDR2 from the germline V gene are SGHAT and FQNNGV. Losses at the gene ends were 5 bases for V and 7 bases for J; bases not matched to a gene: 8. CDR3 coding DNA: TGTGCCAGCAGCAAAAGGACAGGGGGGGGAGAGCAGTACTTC. Amino acids: CASSKRTGGGEQYF.

The sample holds many counts of this clonotype. The J gene is TRBJ1-2, the V gene TRBV3-1; 8 bases align to TRBD1. Germline V CDR1 and CDR2: LGHDT, YNNKEL (reference sequence). V lost 1 base to trimming and J lost 7 bases; unmatched junction nucleotides: 5. The CDR3 is made up of 14 amino acids. The CDR3 bases are TGTGCCAGCAGCCAAGGTCGACAGGGGTCTGGCTACACCTTC. Translated: CASSQGRQGSGYTF.

This clonotype was observed many times. The CDR3 is CASTTGSSGNTIYF. The CDR3 nucleotides read TGTGCCAGCACGACCGGGAGCTCTGGAAACACCATATATTTT. V usage is TRBV28 and J usage is TRBJ1-3; D is unresolved. The CDR3 spans 14 residues. CDR1 MDHEN and CDR2 SYDVKM come from the germline V gene. V lost 7 bases and J lost 0, with 10 bases in between.

J is TRBJ2-7 and V is TRBV6-1; 7 bases are a match to TRBD2. Trimming took 6 bases from V and 7 from J; bases not matched to a gene: 12. This CDR3 has 14 amino acids. The germline CDR1 and CDR2 sequences are MNHNS and SASEGT. In DNA, the CDR3 is TGTGCCAGCAGACGCGGGGGTGTACCCCTGGAGCAGTACTTC. Amino acids: CASRRGGVPLEQYF.

This clonotype came up many times. The chain is built from TRBV19 and TRBJ1-1; D gene ambiguous. The CDR3 extends over 13 amino acids. Germline CDR1 and CDR2: LNHDA and SQIVND (reference sequence). The V and J ends lost 9 bases and 1 base respectively, with 12 bases between them. CDR3 nucleotides: TGTGCCAGCTCAATTCGGGAGAACACTGAAGCTTTCTTT. Translating it yields CASSIRENTEAFF.

The chain joins TRBV10-3 to TRBJ2-5; D perhaps matches TRBD2 (6 bases). The CDR3 is 14 residues long. V was clipped by 1 base and J by 10 bases, with 16 bases between them. Germline V gene sequence: CDR1 ENHRY, CDR2 SYGVKD. The CDR3 is CAISELGGETGQYF. In nucleotides, the CDR3 is TGTGCCATCAGTGAGTTGGGGGGTGAGACCGGCCAGTACTTC.

In this sample, this clonotype turned up many times. The chain employs TRBV5-1 and TRBJ2-7, with 10 nucleotides matching TRBD2. The CDR3 runs to 15 residues. Unmatched junction bases numbered 3, after V lost 0 bases and J lost 3 bases. The V gene's germline CDR1 is SGHRS and CDR2 YFSETQ. Here the CDR3 DNA reads TGCGCCAGCAGCTTGGATACTAGCGGGATCTACGAGCAGTACTTC. Protein sequence: CASSLDTSGIYEQYF. Using reference TRBV5-1 and TRBJ2-7 for the parts outside the CDR3, the full variable domain is KAGVTQTPRYLIKTRGQQVTLSCSPISGHRSVSWYQQTPGQGLQFLFEYFSETQRNKGNFPGRFSGRQFSNSRSEMNVSTLELGDSALYLCASSLDTSGIYEQYFGPGTRLTVT.

This clonotype was counted many times. V usage is TRBV6-2 or TRBV6-3 and J usage is TRBJ1-5; D unclear. CDR1 and CDR2 (germline): MNHEY, SVGEGT. There are 12 residues in the CDR3. Trimming shortened V by 8 bases and J by 2 bases, and 7 bases separated the two germline ends. The DNA for the CDR3 is TGTGCCAGCGCAACCGGCAATCAGCCCCAGCATTTT. It codes for CASATGNQPQHF.

This clonotype was counted at least ten times. J is TRBJ1-1 and V is TRBV19, with unresolved D. The CDR3 has 11 amino acids. The V end lost 6 bases, the J end lost 6 bases, and 8 bases lay between the germline ends. Germline-derived CDR1 and CDR2 are LNHDA and SQIVND (reference sequence). The CDR3 reads CASRLGAEAFF. The DNA of the CDR3 is TGTGCCAGTAGACTCGGGGCTGAAGCTTTCTTT. Using reference TRBV19 and TRBJ1-1 for the parts outside the CDR3, the full variable domain is DGGITQSPKYLFRKEGQNVTLSCEQNLNHDAMYWYRQDPGQGLRLIYYSQIVNDFQKGDIAEGYSVSREKKESFPLTVTSAQKNPTAFYLCASRLGAEAFFGQGTRLTVV.

CDR3 in DNA: TGTGCCAGCAGCTTATTGGGACTAGCGGGAGTGAAGACCCAGTACTTC. It encodes CASSLLGLAGVKTQYF. The chain has TRBV7-8 and TRBJ2-5, with 14 nucleotides matching TRBD2. From germline, CDR1 is SGHVS and CDR2 FQNEAQ. The V gene end was trimmed by 2 bases and the J gene end by 6 bases; junction bases not matched to a gene: 5. CDR3 size: 16 residues.

This clonotype was counted at least ten times. The chain combines TRBV27 with TRBJ1-2, with 7 nucleotides matching TRBD1. The CDR3 covers 15 residues. The V gene end was trimmed by 5 bases and the J gene end by 3 bases; junction bases not matched to a gene: 9. Germline values: CDR1 MNHEY, CDR2 SMNVEV (reference sequence). The CDR3 protein is CASSLKTGDHYGYTF. The CDR3 DNA is TGTGCCAGCAGTCTAAAAACAGGGGACCACTATGGCTACACCTTC.

This clonotype was detected ten times or more. The rearrangement joins TRBV12-3 or TRBV12-4 to TRBJ1-2, with D maybe TRBD1 (5 bases). CDR3 size: 14 residues. V shed 4 bases and J shed 0 bases, with 9 bases lying between them. The CDR3 loop is CASSSGGANYGYTF. The CDR3 DNA sequence: TGTGCCAGCAGTTCTGGGGGGGCTAACTATGGCTACACCTTC.

This clonotype was recorded at least ten times. As DNA, the CDR3 is TGTGCCTCCCCGGGCGGGGGCGTCTACACCGGGGAGCTGTTTTTT. Its protein product is CASPGGGVYTGELFF. This chain links TRBV30 with TRBJ2-2, with D possibly being TRBD2 (7 bases). Trimming took 7 bases from V and 3 from J, leaving 18 bases between them. The CDR3 is 15 residues long. Per the germline V gene, CDR1 is GTSNPN and CDR2 is SVGIG (reference sequence).

This clonotype was recorded at least ten times. The genes are TRBV6-2 or TRBV6-3 and TRBJ1-5; TRBD1 aligns across 8 bases. The CDR3 is 16 amino acids. The V gene's germline CDR1 is MNHEY and CDR2 SVGEGT. The V gene end was trimmed by 2 bases and the J gene end by 3 bases; junction bases not matched to a gene: 6. The CDR3 reads CASSYVTGANNQPQHF. CDR3 sequence (DNA): TGTGCCAGCAGTTACGTGACAGGGGCGAACAATCAGCCCCAGCATTTT.